This T cell receptor (beta chain) was recovered during a study of cytomegalovirus exposure and HLA in healthy donors. Study findings and constraints: Many donors carried some public TCRs, although rarity characterized most TCR sequences. The authors enumerated around 150 TCR beta chains as linked to cytomegalovirus. In vitro checks showed that a few CMV-associated chains really do target CMV antigens.

V was trimmed by 5 bases and J by 6 bases, leaving 16 bases between them. The germline gives CDR1 GTSNPN, CDR2 SVGIG (reference sequence). This CDR3 contains 13 residues. A note on this clone: Its antigen is as yet unknown.

Here immunoSEQ multiplex PCR was the method, and the copy in TCRdb shows in-frame clones only, minus some. The sample lists 140,000 to 150,000 clones; just over 90% were seen once. The rearrangement links TRBV30 to TRBJ1-1; D remains ambiguous. The origin of this receptor is a man between 18 and 29 years old in good health and CMV-seronegative. The sample taken for sequencing was PBMCs. The CDR3 region is CAWDLGQAAEAFF. CDR3 in DNA: TGTGCCTGGGACCTTGGCCAGGCCGCTGAAGCTTTCTTT.